This is a list of T cell receptor beta chains from one sample in a study of cytomegalovirus exposure and HLA in healthy donors. TCRdb's copy holds only in-frame clones and misses some; the assay was immunoSEQ multiplex PCR. Of tens of thousands of clones in the sample, approximately 95% were seen once. The sequenced material came from PBMCs. Receptor source: a woman aged 18-29 years in good health and CMV-seronegative. Each CDR3 is given with its conserved first and last residue. D genes are given only for firm matches. Clone size is stated in some rows and not others, as once, few, many or a class when expanded.

d_call j_call v_call clone_size cdr3_nt cdr3_aa
TRBD1 TRBJ1-4 TRBV5-1 NA TGCGCCAGCAGCTTGGGTGGTCGGGCAGGGGGAGAAAAACTGTTTTTT CASSLGGRAGGEKLFF
NA TRBJ2-3 TRBV5-6 NA TGTGCCAGCAGCTTGGGCAGGTTAGATACGCAGTATTTT CASSLGRLDTQYF
TRBD2 TRBJ2-1 TRBV10-2 NA TGCGCCAGCAGCAAAGATGCGGGAGCCTCCTTCTCCTACAATGAGCAGTTCTTC CASSKDAGASFSYNEQFF
NA TRBJ2-6 TRBV6-5 NA TGTGCCAGCAGTTCCCTCCAGTTTTCTGGGGCCAACGTCCTGACTTTC CASSSLQFSGANVLTF
TRBD2 TRBJ2-3 TRBV9 NA TGTGCCAGCAGTGGGCGGGGGTTTTTTACCACAGATACGCAGTATTTT CASSGRGFFTTDTQYF
NA TRBJ2-5 TRBV5-6 NA TGTGCCAGCAGCTTGGTGGGGAAGGGGCAAGAGACCCAGTACTTC CASSLVGKGQETQYF
NA TRBJ1-5 TRBV27 once TGTGCCAGCAGTCTCGGAATCGGGCAGCCCCAGCATTTT CASSLGIGQPQHF
TRBD1 TRBJ2-6 TRBV5-4 once TGTGCCAGCAGCTTGGCCGGGACAGTGGCTGGGGCCAACGTCCTGACTTTC CASSLAGTVAGANVLTF
TRBD1 TRBJ1-2 TRBV7-9 NA TGTGCCAGCAGCATACGACAGGGGAACTATGGCTACACCTTC CASSIRQGNYGYTF
NA TRBJ1-2 TRBV7-6 NA TGTGCCAGCAGCCCAGGTTCGGGGGATGGCTACACCTTC CASSPGSGDGYTF
NA TRBJ2-7 TRBV2 NA TGTGCCAGCAGTCTAGGAGGCACCTCCTACGAGCAGTACTTC CASSLGGTSYEQYF
TRBD1 TRBJ1-2 TRBV2 NA TGTGCCAGCAGTCCCGACAGGGTGGCTTCTGGCTACACCTTC CASSPDRVASGYTF
TRBD1 TRBJ1-1 TRBV6-1 NA TGTGCCAGCAGTGAATGGACAGGAGACTCGAACACTGAAGCTTTCTTT CASSEWTGDSNTEAFF
TRBD1 TRBJ1-1 TRBV18 once TGTGCCAGCTCACCCTTTACAGGGGGCAGGAACACTGAAGCTTTCTTT CASSPFTGGRNTEAFF
NA TRBJ2-5 TRBV5-1 NA TGCGCCAGCCTCTCCCGGGGAACCCAGTACTTC CASLSRGTQYF
NA TRBJ2-5 TRBV11-2 NA TGTGCCAGCAGCTTATTAGGCCAGGGCGAGACCCAGTACTTC CASSLLGQGETQYF
NA TRBJ1-6 TRBV2 NA TGTGCCAGCAGTGGAGGACAGTTCCAGAATTCACCCCTCCACTTT CASSGGQFQNSPLHF
TRBD2 TRBJ2-7 TRBV14 NA TGTGCCAGCAGCCTAGGGCGGGGGAGAGGCGAGCAGTACTTC CASSLGRGRGEQYF
NA TRBJ1-2 TRBV2 NA TGTGCCAGCAGTGAAGGGCAGGGCTATGGCTACACCTTC CASSEGQGYGYTF
TRBD1 TRBJ1-4 TRBV7-6 once TGTGCCAGCAGAGCTACAGGGGAGGTCGGAAAACTGTTTTTT CASRATGEVGKLFF
TRBD1 TRBJ1-2 TRBV9 NA TGTGCCAGCAGCTATGGGACAGGGGTGGCAAGATATGGCTACACCTTC CASSYGTGVARYGYTF
NA TRBJ1-1 TRBV6-5 once TGTGCCAGCGAACGAGGCCAGATCGCTGAAGCTTTCTTT CASERGQIAEAFF
NA TRBJ1-2 TRBV25-1 NA TGTGCCAGCAGTGGAGACAGCCGCCCCTCAACTCCCTATGGCTACACCTTC CASSGDSRPSTPYGYTF
NA TRBJ1-1 TRBV9 NA TGTGCCAGCAGCGTAGGACAGCAAATGAACACTGAAGCTTTCTTT CASSVGQQMNTEAFF
TRBD1 TRBJ2-3 TRBV18 NA TGTGCCAGCTCACCACCCACAGGGGGCGGGTACGGGGCGCAGTATTTT CASSPPTGGGYGAQYF
NA TRBJ1-2 TRBV7-8 once TGTGCCAGCAGCTCCCCGGGGTTATGGGACTATGGCTACACCTTC CASSSPGLWDYGYTF
TRBD2 TRBJ2-3 TRBV7-2 NA TGTGCCAGCAGCTCGCTCGGACTAGCGGGGGGAGTTAATACGCAGTATTTT CASSSLGLAGGVNTQYF
TRBD1 TRBJ2-7 TRBV9 NA TGTGCCAGCAGCCCCCTACCTATGACAGGGACCTACGAGCAGTACTTC CASSPLPMTGTYEQYF
TRBD1 TRBJ1-1 TRBV6-5 NA TGTGCCAGCAGCACAGACAGGGATGGGGCTGAAGCTTTCTTT CASSTDRDGAEAFF
NA TRBJ1-2 TRBV6-5 NA TGTGCCAGCAGTTACAGCCGGGTTACTAACTATGGCTACACCTTC CASSYSRVTNYGYTF
TRBD1 TRBJ1-2 TRBV5-4 few TGTGCCAGCAGCCCCCAGGACAGGGACAACTATGGCTACACCTTC CASSPQDRDNYGYTF
NA TRBJ2-1 TRBV7-9 NA TGTGCCAGCAGCTTAGTCCAGGGGTCCTACAATGAGCAGTTCTTC CASSLVQGSYNEQFF
NA TRBJ2-1 TRBV15 NA TGTGCCACCAGCAGAGAGGGCGGCGGGGAAGGGTTTGAGCAGTTCTTC CATSREGGGEGFEQFF
TRBD1 TRBJ2-4 TRBV2 NA TGTGCCAGCAGTGAAGGGGACAGGGGTCGGGACATTCAGTACTTC CASSEGDRGRDIQYF
NA TRBJ1-6 TRBV2 NA TGTGCCAGCAGCCTCATGACAAGCTCACCCCTCCACTTT CASSLMTSSPLHF
NA TRBJ2-1 TRBV5-1 NA TGCGCCAGCAGCTTGGGCCAGGGTCTGGTCGATGAGCAGTTCTTC CASSLGQGLVDEQFF
NA TRBJ2-1 TRBV4-3 NA TGCGCCAGCAGCCAGGAGACAGTCGTAAATGAGCAGTTCTTC CASSQETVVNEQFF
NA TRBJ2-5 TRBV6-5 NA TGTGCCAGCAGTTACGGGGAGTTGCAAGAGACCCAGTACTTC CASSYGELQETQYF
NA TRBJ1-5 TRBV7-8 NA TGTGCCAGCAGCTTAGGCCTAGGGGTTAATCAGCCCCAGCATTTT CASSLGLGVNQPQHF
TRBD2 TRBJ2-3 TRBV19 NA TGTGCCAGTAGTAGGGGGGGGTCGGCCGCAGATACGCAGTATTTT CASSRGGSAADTQYF
NA TRBJ2-3 TRBV6-5 NA TGTGCCAGCAGTGAAAGGGAGTCAGATACGCAGTATTTT CASSERESDTQYF
NA TRBJ2-1 TRBV14 NA TGTGCCAGCAGCCAAGCTCCGGGCTACAATGAGCAGTTCTTC CASSQAPGYNEQFF
NA TRBJ2-7 TRBV9 NA TGTGCCAGCAGCGCCCGGGACACCGCCTACGAGCAGTACTTC CASSARDTAYEQYF
NA TRBJ1-1 TRBV27 NA TGTGCCAGCAGTTTGGGGGTGCCTGGGGGGGCTTTCTTT CASSLGVPGGAFF
NA TRBJ1-2 TRBV9 NA TGTGCCAGCAGCGTAGAAGATCGCGGAAAGGGCTACACCTTC CASSVEDRGKGYTF
NA TRBJ1-2 TRBV5-5 NA TGTGCCAGCAGCTTCTTGGAGAGGGGGGGCTATGGCTACACCTTC CASSFLERGGYGYTF
NA TRBJ1-1 TRBV7-2 NA TGTGCCAGCAGCCAGATTATGAACACTGAAGCTTTCTTT CASSQIMNTEAFF
NA TRBJ2-5 TRBV7-3 NA TGTGCCAGCAGTCGAAGTCCAGGGTTGGGAGAGACCCAGTACTTC CASSRSPGLGETQYF
NA TRBJ1-2 TRBV6-1 few TGTGCCAGCAGTGATACAATTTCGTTGGGCTACACCTTC CASSDTISLGYTF
TRBD2 TRBJ2-1 TRBV7-2 NA TGTGCCAGCAGCTTAGCACTAGCGGGATATCATGAGCAGTTCTTC CASSLALAGYHEQFF
NA TRBJ1-1 TRBV6-1 NA TGTGCCAGCACCACCTTAGGAGGAAACACTGAAGCTTTCTTT CASTTLGGNTEAFF
TRBD1 TRBJ2-6 TRBV5-4 NA TGTGCCAGCAGGGACCGTGGACAGGGGGTAGGCGGGGCCAACGTCCTGACTTTC CASRDRGQGVGGANVLTF
NA TRBJ1-2 TRBV18 NA TGTGCCAGCTCACCACCAACGACGCCGGGGAGGGAGGGCTACACCTTC CASSPPTTPGREGYTF
NA TRBJ2-6 TRBV6-1 NA TGTGCCAGCAGTGAGACAGACTCTGGGGCCAACGTCCTGACTTTC CASSETDSGANVLTF
NA TRBJ2-5 TRBV7-7 NA TGTGCCAGCAGCCGGGACTCCCAAGAGACCCAGTACTTC CASSRDSQETQYF
NA TRBJ1-2 TRBV10-3 once TGTGCCATCAGTGCATACTACAGGGATAACTATGGCTACACCTTC CAISAYYRDNYGYTF
TRBD2 TRBJ2-3 TRBV10-1 NA TGCGCCAGCAGTAAATCTAGCGGGAGGGCTGCAGATACGCAGTATTTT CASSKSSGRAADTQYF
NA TRBJ1-2 TRBV30 NA TGTGCCTGGGCTTCATACAGTTATGGCTACACCTTC CAWASYSYGYTF
NA TRBJ1-1 TRBV14 few TGTGCCAGCAGCCACCGGGACCTCCGGGGGGACACTGAAGCTTTCTTT CASSHRDLRGDTEAFF
TRBD2 TRBJ2-2 TRBV30 NA TGTGCCTGGAGTGCCATAGGGACTAGCCTGAACTTGAACACCGGGGAGCTGTTTTTT CAWSAIGTSLNLNTGELFF